The T cell receptor beta chain described here comes from a study of cytomegalovirus exposure and HLA in healthy donors. Study-wide results and limits: There were some public TCRs occurring in many donors, but most TCR sequences were rare.

Worth noting for this clone: Its antigen remains unidentified.

Sequencing used immunoSEQ multiplex PCR; TCRdb keeps in-frame clones, though not all of them. The sample holds hundreds of thousands of clones, approximately 87% seen once. While the first cohort had over 650 subjects, the donors belonged to the separate validation cohort of over a hundred subjects. Specimen: PBMCs. This receptor was taken from a woman between 18 and 30 years old in good health and CMV-seronegative.

CDR3 loop: CASSLTINEQFF. In nucleotides, the CDR3 is TGTGCCAGCAGTCTCACTATCAATGAGCAGTTCTTC. The chain joins TRBV6-1 to TRBJ2-1; no reliable D call. The germline CDR1 and CDR2 sequences are MNHNS and SASEGT. The V gene lost 5 bases and the J gene lost 6 bases, with 8 bases spanning the gap. The CDR3 is 12 amino acids.